This TCR beta chain was profiled in a study of CD8 T cells in Susac syndrome. This clonotype was recorded a few times. Germline V CDR1 and CDR2: SGDLS, YYNGEE. V dropped 4 bases and J dropped 1 base, with 8 bases sitting between them. This CDR3 spans 13 amino acids. Negative isolation was used for CD8+ and CD4+ T cells and FACS enrichment for TEMRA cells. RNA was extracted with the RNeasy kit, and a quantity of roughly 0.45 to 1 ug was reverse transcribed using random hexamers. An immunoSEQ multiplex PCR generated amplified TCR beta CDR3 products spanning 54 Vbeta and 13 Jbeta. TCRdb processed the immunoSEQ multiplex PCR reads anew with MiXCR; each CDR3 protein has one entry. The table shows approximately 76,000 distinct CDR3 sequences, with roughly 95% occurring only once.

The chain carries TRBV9 and TRBJ1-1, with D perhaps TRBD1 (5 bases). Input material: CD8+ T cells from PBMCs. The TCR comes from a human donor with multiple sclerosis. CDR3 amino acids: CASSLGANTEAFF. CDR3 DNA sequence: TGTGCCAGCAGCCTCGGGGCGAACACTGAAGCTTTCTTT. The variable domain in full, completed from reference TRBV9 and TRBJ1-1, reads DSGVTQTPKHLITATGQRVTLRCSPRSGDLSVYWYQQSLDQGLQFLIQYYNGEERAKGNILERFSAQQFPDLHSELNLSSLELGDSALYFCASSLGANTEAFFGQGTRLTVV.